This is a list of T cell receptor beta chains from one sample in a study of cytomegalovirus exposure and HLA in healthy donors. The protocol was immunoSEQ multiplex PCR, while the TCRdb copy is restricted to in-frame clones and leaves out a portion. The sample contains about 130,000 clones, 90% of which appear only once. Material: PBMCs. The source of these receptors is a woman in her 30s in good health and CMV-seropositive. Both conserved end residues are part of each CDR3. D genes are given only for firm matches. The size of a clone is reported for some rows only, either as once, few or many, or as a class for expanded clones.

d_call j_call v_call clone_size cdr3_nt cdr3_aa
. TRBJ1-1 TRBV6-6 . TGTGCCAGCAGTCGGGGGGACCCCCCGAACACTGAAGCTTTCTTT CASSRGDPPNTEAFF
. TRBJ1-1 TRBV2 . TGTGCCAGCGGAGTACCCTCCCAAGGCCCGAACACTGAAGCTTTCTTT CASGVPSQGPNTEAFF
. TRBJ2-1 TRBV29-1 once TGCAGCGTTGGAGTCGGCGGGATCTACAATGAGCAGTTCTTC CSVGVGGIYNEQFF
. TRBJ2-1 TRBV9 once TGTGCCAGCAGCGCTTCGGCGCGGGACCACTACAATGAGCAGTTCTTC CASSASARDHYNEQFF
TRBD2 TRBJ2-7 TRBV28 . TGTGCCAGCAGAGTGGCGGGAGAGGTTAGGGAGCAGTACTTC CASRVAGEVREQYF
TRBD1 TRBJ2-7 TRBV9 few TGTGCCAGCAGCGTCGCCGGGACAGGGAAGGGAGAGCAGTACTTC CASSVAGTGKGEQYF
. TRBJ2-7 TRBV2 . TGTGCCAGTTCGAGGGAGTACGAGCAGTACTTC CASSREYEQYF
TRBD2 TRBJ2-3 TRBV7-2 . TGTGCCAGCAGCTTTGCGGGGGGGCAAGGAGATACGCAGTATTTT CASSFAGGQGDTQYF
. TRBJ1-5 TRBV5-6 . TGTGCCAGCAGCTTGGGCGGGGGCAATCAGCCCCAGCATTTT CASSLGGGNQPQHF
TRBD2 TRBJ2-7 TRBV18 . TGTGCCAGCTCACCTTCAGCGGGGACTAGCTCCTACGAGCAGTACTTC CASSPSAGTSSYEQYF
. TRBJ2-5 TRBV28 . TGTGCCAGCAGCCTCAGGGGTCGGTGGGAGACCCAGTACTTC CASSLRGRWETQYF
TRBD1 TRBJ2-7 TRBV10-3 once TGTGCCACTGGGGACAGCTCCTACGAGCAGTACTTC CATGDSSYEQYF
TRBD2 TRBJ2-7 TRBV5-1 . TGCGCCAGCAGCCCCATAGCGGGGCCGGCGGGAGAGCAGTACTTC CASSPIAGPAGEQYF
. TRBJ2-1 TRBV9 . TGTGCCAGCAGCCCCTACGTCGGGGGAGGGGGGTACAATGAGCAGTTCTTC CASSPYVGGGGYNEQFF
TRBD1 TRBJ2-7 TRBV15 . TGTGCCACCAGCAGACTTCAGGGACAGGGGGAGCAGTACTTC CATSRLQGQGEQYF
TRBD1 TRBJ1-2 TRBV2 . TGTGCCAGCAGCGCAGAGGGACAGGGATTCTATGGCTACACCTTC CASSAEGQGFYGYTF
TRBD2 TRBJ2-2 TRBV5-1 once TGCGCCAGCAGAAGGATCGGGAGGGGAAATACCGGGGAGCTGTTTTTT CASRRIGRGNTGELFF
. TRBJ1-4 TRBV6-1 . TGTGCCAGCAAGCGGCCTCCCTACGAAGGTGAAAAACTGTTTTTT CASKRPPYEGEKLFF
. TRBJ1-5 TRBV4-1 . TGCGCCAGCAGCCAAGCGTTTAACAATCAGCCCCAGCATTTT CASSQAFNNQPQHF
. TRBJ1-2 TRBV28 once TGTGCCAGCAGAGGAGGGGCTGGGGATGGCTACACCTTC CASRGGAGDGYTF
TRBD2 TRBJ2-3 TRBV9 once TGTGCCAGCAGCCCCCGTAGTAGCGGGGGTTTCGGTACGCAGTATTTT CASSPRSSGGFGTQYF
. TRBJ2-5 TRBV21-1 . TGTGCCAACTTGGAGGGGGCTATTTCCCAAGAGACCCAGTACTTC CANLEGAISQETQYF
. TRBJ1-2 TRBV19 few TGTGCCAGTTCTCAAACAGGGACGGGTGGCTACACCTTC CASSQTGTGGYTF
. TRBJ1-3 TRBV6-5 once TGTGCCAGCAGAGATTCAGGGAACTCTGGAAACACCATATATTTT CASRDSGNSGNTIYF
TRBD2 TRBJ2-1 TRBV11-3 . TGTGCCAGCAGCTTTGGCGGGAGGGATGGTGAGCAGTTCTTC CASSFGGRDGEQFF
TRBD1 TRBJ1-5 TRBV19 once TGTGCCAGTAGTATTGAGGGACAGGGCAATCAGCCCCAGCATTTT CASSIEGQGNQPQHF
. TRBJ1-2 TRBV6-1 . TGTGCCAGCAGTGAAGTCACGGGTGATTTTGTGTATGGCTACACCTTC CASSEVTGDFVYGYTF
TRBD1 TRBJ1-3 TRBV2 . TGTGCCAGCACTGGACAGGGTATGGACACCATATATTTT CASTGQGMDTIYF
. TRBJ2-7 TRBV7-9 once TGTGCCAGCAGCTCTCGGACAGAACGAACTTACGAGCAGTACTTC CASSSRTERTYEQYF
. TRBJ2-2 TRBV6-5 once TGTGCCAGCAGCCTTCGTCTCACCGGGGAGCTGTTTTTT CASSLRLTGELFF
TRBD2 TRBJ2-5 TRBV29-1 once TGCAGCGTTGATATCGGCAAAGTGGGAGGGTGGGGGGAGACCCAGTACTTC CSVDIGKVGGWGETQYF